This passage covers 4 T cell receptor beta chains from one sample sequenced in a study of cytomegalovirus exposure and HLA in healthy donors. Sequencing was performed with immunoSEQ multiplex PCR; in TCRdb, only in-frame clones are kept and a portion is missing. The table has about 110,000 clones, roughly 90% seen once; the top ten hold over 1.3%. The sequencing input was PBMCs. These receptor sequences come from a woman aged 25 to 39 in good health and CMV-seropositive.

The J gene is TRBJ1-2, the V gene TRBV27, with 7 bases identical to TRBD1. Unmatched junction bases numbered 2, after V lost 5 bases and J lost 5 bases. Looked up from germline, CDR1 is MNHEY and CDR2 is SMNVEV (reference sequence). The CDR3 spans 12 residues. CDR3 in DNA: TGTGCCAGCAGTACGACAGGGTATGGCTACACCTTC. It translates to CASSTTGYGYTF.

The V call is TRBV4-1, the J call TRBJ2-3; D remains ambiguous. V shed 1 base and J shed 8 bases, with 13 bases lying between them. The CDR3 sequence is 14 residues long. Germline V gives CDR1 MGHRA, CDR2 YSYEKL. The CDR3 DNA reads TGCGCCAGCAGCCAAGTCCCCTCAGGCTTTACGCAGTATTTT. Translating gives CASSQVPSGFTQYF.

The J gene is TRBJ2-2, the V gene TRBV7-3; TRBD1 matches at 7 bases. Germline CDR1 SGHTA, CDR2 FQGTGA. This CDR3 contains 14 residues. V gave up 5 bases and J gave up 6 bases; unmatched junction bases: 6. Here the CDR3 reads CASSGGDRAGELFF. The CDR3 DNA reads TGTGCCAGCAGCGGTGGAGACAGGGCCGGGGAGCTGTTTTTT.

The V gene is TRBV29-1, the J gene TRBJ2-1; weak D call: TRBD2 (6 bases). The CDR3 is 13 residues long. Germline V gene data show CDR1 as SQVTM and CDR2 as ANQGSEA. V lost 8 bases and J 5 bases, leaving 16 bases between the germline ends. CDR3 sequence reads: CSSGTRGNNEQFF. In DNA, the CDR3 is TGCAGCTCAGGGACTCGTGGGAACAATGAGCAGTTCTTC.